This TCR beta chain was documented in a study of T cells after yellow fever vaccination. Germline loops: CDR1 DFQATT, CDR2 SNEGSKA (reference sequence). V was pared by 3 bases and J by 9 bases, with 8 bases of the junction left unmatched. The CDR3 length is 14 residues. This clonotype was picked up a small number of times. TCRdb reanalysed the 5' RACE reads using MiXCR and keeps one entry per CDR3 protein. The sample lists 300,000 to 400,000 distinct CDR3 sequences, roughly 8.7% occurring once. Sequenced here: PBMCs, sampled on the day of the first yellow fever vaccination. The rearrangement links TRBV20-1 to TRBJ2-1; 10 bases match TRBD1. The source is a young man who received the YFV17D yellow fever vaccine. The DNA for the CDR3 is TGCAGTGCTAGTCGGACAGGGGGGCTCGGTGAGCAGTTCTTC. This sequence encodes CSASRTGGLGEQFF.